This TCR beta chain emerged from a study of blood T cell repertoires in COVID-19. The CDR3 extends over 15 amino acids. Germline V gives CDR1 LGHNT, CDR2 FRNRAP. Trimming pared 0 bases from V and 7 bases from J, leaving 15 bases between. In the original analysis: Reference gene primer amplification gave nucleated cell count estimates. Sequencing used immunoSEQ multiplex PCR; TCRdb keeps in-frame clones, though not all of them. The D gene and trimming were derived from the DNA, and the V and J assignments and clone size from that table. This sample has roughly 140,000 clones, with under 85% found just once.

V is TRBV12-5 and J is TRBJ1-1, with D maybe TRBD1 (5 bases). This clonotype was sampled from a human donor in a cohort sampled during active COVID-19. The specimen was peripheral blood. The CDR3 DNA reads TGTGCTAGTGGTTTGGTACCGGGGGATACGAGTGAAGCTTTCTTT. Translating gives CASGLVPGDTSEAFF.